These 4 T cell receptor beta chains came from one sample sequenced in a study of response to subunit inactivated influenza vaccine. TCRdb re-called the RT-PCR reads with MiXCR, one entry per CDR3 protein. Among about 780,000 distinct CDR3 sequences, less than 20% were seen once, and the ten largest hold around 9.9%. Sample: PBMCs from blood, taken approximately 5 days after vaccination. Receptors originate from a man in his fifties or sixties who received an inactivated influenza vaccine.

This clonotype appeared once. The chain joins TRBV6-2 or TRBV6-3 to TRBJ2-7, with a weak D call TRBD2 (6 bases). V dropped 2 bases and J dropped 6 bases, with 14 bases sitting between them. This CDR3 is built from 14 residues. Germline CDR1 MNHEY, CDR2 SVGEGT. DNA of the CDR3: TGTGCCAGCAGTTACAGCCCCGGGAGTTTCGAGCAGTACTTC. Its protein is CASSYSPGSFEQYF.

V usage is TRBV2 and J usage is TRBJ2-2; 9 nucleotides align to TRBD1. Germline V gene sequence: CDR1 SNHLY, CDR2 FYNNEI. Trimming cost V 7 bases and J 3 bases; bases outside gene matches: 6. The CDR3 length is 15 residues. For the CDR3, the DNA is TGTGCCAGCACGTGGGGACAGGGTTACACCGGGGAGCTGTTTTTT. Its protein is CASTWGQGYTGELFF.

The chain links TRBV4-3 to TRBJ2-7; D may be TRBD1 or TRBD2 (7 bases each). Germline V gene sequence: CDR1 LGHNA, CDR2 YSLEER. The CDR3 has 18 amino acids. V lost 1 base and J 1 base, leaving 20 bases between the germline ends. The CDR3 coding sequence is TGCGCCAGCAGCCAAGGGGGGGGTAAAGGGACAGCTTCCTACGAGCAGTACTTC. Protein: CASSQGGGKGTASYEQYF.

The gene calls are TRBV4-2 and TRBJ2-5; 16 bases line up with TRBD2. V lost 3 bases to trimming and J lost 4 bases; unmatched junction nucleotides: 2. CDR1 and CDR2 from the germline V gene are LGHNA and YNFKEQ. The CDR3 runs 16 residues. The DNA of the CDR3 is TGTGCCAGCAGCCATGGGACTAGCGGGAGGGGAGAGACCCAGTACTTC. Protein sequence: CASSHGTSGRGETQYF.